The 8 T cell receptor beta chains below were found in one sample sequenced in a study of read filtering for tumor transcriptome and immune sequencing. Molecular barcoded adaptors covering alpha/delta and beta/gamma chains were used on 400 to 450 ng RNA. MiXCR, run by TCRdb on the reads, gives a single entry per CDR3 protein. This table holds about 39,000 distinct CDR3 sequences, around an eighth found once. Source material: a population of CD138-negative cells sorted from bone marrow. All receptors derive from a donor at least 40 years old with multiple myeloma.

The table lists this clonotype with many counts. V usage is TRBV6-5 and J usage is TRBJ1-1; no clear D gene. Germline V lookup: CDR1 MNHEY, CDR2 SVGAGI. The CDR3 consists of 11 residues. The V end was cut by 8 bases, the J end by 5 bases, with 9 bases between. DNA for the CDR3: TGTGCCAGCGGCGGAGGGACTGAAGCTTTCTTT. Residues: CASGGGTEAFF.

In its sample, this clonotype is medium-sized. This rearrangement joins TRBV27 to TRBJ2-1, with D perhaps matching TRBD2 (6 bases). V lost 5 bases to trimming and J lost 10 bases, with 12 bases between them. The CDR3 has 12 residues. The germline V gene encodes CDR1 MNHEY and CDR2 SMNVEV (reference sequence). For the CDR3, the DNA is TGTGCCAGCAGTGGTCTAGCGCCGGAGCAGTTCTTC. The encoded protein is CASSGLAPEQFF.

This clonotype was seen ten or more times. The chain couples TRBV11-2 to TRBJ2-3; D call uncertain. The germline V gene has CDR1 SGHAT and CDR2 FQNNGV. This CDR3 region has 13 residues. V dropped 0 bases and J dropped 2 bases, with 3 bases sitting between them. DNA of the CDR3: TGTGCCAGCAGCTTAGACCTCACAGATACGCAGTATTTT. Its translation: CASSLDLTDTQYF.

This clonotype was detected ten times or more. The V call is TRBV6-6, the J call TRBJ2-5, with 8 positions matching TRBD1. Germline V gene data show CDR1 as MNHNY and CDR2 as SVGAGI (reference sequence). Trimming removed 6 bases from V and 2 bases from J; junction bases left unmatched: 8. The CDR3 consists of 15 residues. The CDR3 region has the DNA TGTGCCAGCAGCACGGGACAGGTCATTCAAGAGACCCAGTACTTC. Translating it yields CASSTGQVIQETQYF.

By share, this clonotype counts as medium-sized. V usage is TRBV27 and J usage is TRBJ2-7, with no clear D. Germline CDR1 is MNHEY and CDR2 is SMNVEV (reference sequence). The ends were cut back, 5 bases at V and 1 base at J, with 18 bases in the middle. This CDR3 is 16 amino acids long. The CDR3, as DNA: TGTGCCAGCAGTCCCCGGCCCGAACAGAGATCCTACGAGCAGTACTTC. As protein: CASSPRPEQRSYEQYF.

This clonotype was seen ten or more times. J is TRBJ2-3 and V is TRBV6-1; D may be TRBD2 (5 bases). Per the germline V gene, CDR1 is MNHNS and CDR2 is SASEGT. The V end was cut by 8 bases, the J end by 4 bases, with 19 bases between. The CDR3 contains 15 residues. The CDR3 bases are TGTGCCAGCTTGAGGGCCGAGGGTTGGGCAGATACGCAGTATTTT. It codes for CASLRAEGWADTQYF.

This clonotype came up many times. The chain links TRBV12-3 or TRBV12-4 to TRBJ1-1, with a possible D match to TRBD1 (5 bases). Trimming shortened V by 7 bases and J by 5 bases, and 17 bases separated the two germline ends. The CDR3 runs to 14 residues. DNA for the CDR3: TGTGCCAGCATTGGATCAGGGTGGAGGACTGAAGCTTTCTTT. This sequence encodes CASIGSGWRTEAFF.

This clonotype was detected only a few times. This may be a read error: a much more frequent sequence differs by one nucleotide. The chain links TRBV5-1 to TRBJ2-7; D is uncertain. The ends were cut back, 4 bases at V and 1 base at J, with 21 bases in the middle. This CDR3 contains 17 residues. CDR1 is SGHRS and CDR2 is YFSETQ in the germline V gene. The chain's CDR3 is CASSQEKGQPNSYEQYF. The CDR3 nucleotides read TGCGCCAGCAGCCAGGAGAAGGGCCAGCCGAATTCCTACGAGCAGTACTTC. The variable domain in full, with the rest retrieved from reference TRBV5-1 and TRBJ2-7, is KAGVTQTPRYLIKTRGQQVTLSCSPISGHRSVSWYQQTPGQGLQFLFEYFSETQRNKGNFPGRFSGRQFSNSRSEMNVSTLELGDSALYLCASSQEKGQPNSYEQYFGPGTRLTVT.